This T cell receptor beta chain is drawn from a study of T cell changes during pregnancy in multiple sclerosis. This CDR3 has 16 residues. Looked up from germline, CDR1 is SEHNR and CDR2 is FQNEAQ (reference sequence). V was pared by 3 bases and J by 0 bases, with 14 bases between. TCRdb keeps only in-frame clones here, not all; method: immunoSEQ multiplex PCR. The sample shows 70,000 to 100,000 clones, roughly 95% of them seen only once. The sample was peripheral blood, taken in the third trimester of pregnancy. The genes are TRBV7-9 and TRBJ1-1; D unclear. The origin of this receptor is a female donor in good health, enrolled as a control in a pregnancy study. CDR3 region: CASSFLNFGLNTEAFF. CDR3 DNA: TGTGCCAGCAGCTTTTTAAACTTTGGGCTGAACACTGAAGCTTTCTTT.